This TCR beta chain was obtained from a study of T cell changes during pregnancy in multiple sclerosis. Some clones are missing from TCRdb's copy, which holds only in-frame ones; the method was immunoSEQ multiplex PCR. The sample shows 60,000 or so clones, 90% to 95% of them seen only once. This CDR3 is 14 amino acids long. The V end lost 5 bases, the J end lost 0 bases, and 11 bases lay between the germline ends. Germline values: CDR1 SGHVS, CDR2 FNYEAQ. This TCR was sampled from a female donor with multiple sclerosis, enrolled in a pregnancy study. This material consisted of peripheral blood, taken before pregnancy. This chain joins TRBV7-6 and TRBJ2-7; D not resolved. CDR3 loop: CASSPTVISYEQYF. CDR3 nucleotide sequence: TGTGCCAGCAGCCCTACAGTGATCTCCTACGAGCAGTACTTC.